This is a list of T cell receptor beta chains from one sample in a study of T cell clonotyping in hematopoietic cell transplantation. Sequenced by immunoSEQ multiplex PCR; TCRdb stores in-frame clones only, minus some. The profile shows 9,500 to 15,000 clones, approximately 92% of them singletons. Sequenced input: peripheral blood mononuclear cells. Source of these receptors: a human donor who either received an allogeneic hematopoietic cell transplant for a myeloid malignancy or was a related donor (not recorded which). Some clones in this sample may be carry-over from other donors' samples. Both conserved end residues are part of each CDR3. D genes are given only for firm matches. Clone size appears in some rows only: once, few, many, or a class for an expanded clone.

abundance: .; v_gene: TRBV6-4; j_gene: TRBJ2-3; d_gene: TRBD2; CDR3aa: CASSGSGGATDTQYF; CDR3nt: TGTGCCAGCAGTGGTAGCGGGGGGGCCACAGATACGCAGTATTTT
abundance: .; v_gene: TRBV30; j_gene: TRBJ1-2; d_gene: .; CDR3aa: CAWNRDGYTF; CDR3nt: TGTGCCTGGAATCGGGACGGCTACACCTTC
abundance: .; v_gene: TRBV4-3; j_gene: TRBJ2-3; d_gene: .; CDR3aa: CASSQDSVPSVADTQYF; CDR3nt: TGCGCCAGCAGCCAAGATTCAGTCCCGAGTGTTGCAGATACGCAGTATTTT
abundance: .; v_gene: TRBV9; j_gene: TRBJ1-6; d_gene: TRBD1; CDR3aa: CASSSQGADSPLHF; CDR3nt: TGTGCCAGCTCCTCCCAGGGGGCGGACTCACCCCTCCACTTT
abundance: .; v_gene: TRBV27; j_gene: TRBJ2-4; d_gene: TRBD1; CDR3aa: CASRTGFPNIQYF; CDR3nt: TGTGCCAGCAGGACAGGGTTTCCAAACATTCAGTACTTC
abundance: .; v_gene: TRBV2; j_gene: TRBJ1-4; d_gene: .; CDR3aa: CASSPTTTNEKLFF; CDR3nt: TGTGCCAGCAGTCCAACAACAACTAATGAAAAACTGTTTTTT
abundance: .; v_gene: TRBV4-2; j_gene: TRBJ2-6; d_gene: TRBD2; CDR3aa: CASSQDNVRRESVLTF; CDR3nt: TGTGCCAGCAGCCAAGATAATGTGCGGCGGGAGTCCGTCCTGACTTTC
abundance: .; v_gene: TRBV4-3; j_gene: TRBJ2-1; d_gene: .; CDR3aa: CASCRDLGNEQFF; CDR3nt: TGCGCCAGCTGCCGGGACCTGGGCAATGAGCAGTTCTTC
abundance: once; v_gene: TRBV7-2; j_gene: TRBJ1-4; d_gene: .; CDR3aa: CASSVNPGGRAANEKLFF; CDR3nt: TGTGCCAGCAGCGTCAACCCGGGGGGCCGTGCGGCTAATGAAAAACTGTTTTTT
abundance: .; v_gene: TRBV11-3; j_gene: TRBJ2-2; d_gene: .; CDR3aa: CASSLMASGTGELFF; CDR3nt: TGTGCCAGCAGCTTAATGGCATCGGGGACCGGGGAGCTGTTTTTT
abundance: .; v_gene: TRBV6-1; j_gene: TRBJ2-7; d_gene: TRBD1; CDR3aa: CASSLGQGMYEQYF; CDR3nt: TGTGCCAGCAGTCTGGGACAGGGGATGTATGAGCAGTACTTC
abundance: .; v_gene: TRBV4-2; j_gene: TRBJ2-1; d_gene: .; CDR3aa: CASSQEATTNNEQFF; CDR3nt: TGTGCCAGCAGCCAAGAGGCCACGACAAACAATGAGCAGTTCTTC
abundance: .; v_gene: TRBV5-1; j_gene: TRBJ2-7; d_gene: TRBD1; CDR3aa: CASSLKGTGHDEQYF; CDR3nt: TGCGCCAGCAGCTTGAAAGGGACAGGGCACGACGAGCAGTACTTC
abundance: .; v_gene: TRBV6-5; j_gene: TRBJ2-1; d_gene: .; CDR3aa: CASSPRVGNEQFF; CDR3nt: TGTGCCAGCAGCCCAAGGGTTGGCAATGAGCAGTTCTTC
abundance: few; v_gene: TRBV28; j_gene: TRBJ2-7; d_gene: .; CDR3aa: CASTFIRAGEQYF; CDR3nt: TGTGCCAGCACCTTTATCAGGGCGGGCGAGCAGTACTTC
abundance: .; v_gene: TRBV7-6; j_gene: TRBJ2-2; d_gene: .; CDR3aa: CASSFRGTTNTGELFF; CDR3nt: TGTGCCAGCAGCTTTAGAGGGACCACGAACACCGGGGAGCTGTTTTTT
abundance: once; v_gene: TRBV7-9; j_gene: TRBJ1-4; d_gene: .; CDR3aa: CASSLEGQSNEKLFF; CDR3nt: TGTGCCAGCAGCTTAGAGGGGCAGAGTAATGAAAAACTGTTTTTT
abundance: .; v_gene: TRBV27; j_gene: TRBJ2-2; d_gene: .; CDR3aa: CASSFEVNTGELFF; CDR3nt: TGTGCCAGCAGTTTTGAGGTGAACACCGGGGAGCTGTTTTTT
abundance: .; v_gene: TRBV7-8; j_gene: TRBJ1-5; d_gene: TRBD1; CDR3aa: CASSLLDRASNQPQHF; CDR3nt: TGTGCCAGCAGCTTACTGGACAGGGCGAGCAATCAGCCCCAGCATTTT
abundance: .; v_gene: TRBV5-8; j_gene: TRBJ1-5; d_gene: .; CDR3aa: CASSLGYKPNQPQHF; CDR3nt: TGTGCCAGCAGCTTGGGGTACAAACCTAATCAGCCCCAGCATTTT
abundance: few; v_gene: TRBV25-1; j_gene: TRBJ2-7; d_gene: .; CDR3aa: CASSAAPNEQYF; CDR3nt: TGTGCCAGCAGTGCCGCTCCGAACGAGCAGTACTTC